A single sample is the source of the 30 T cell receptor beta chains below, sequenced in a study of CD8 T cells in Susac syndrome. Random hexamers primed reverse transcription of about 0.5 to 1 ug RNA. TCRdb fed the immunoSEQ multiplex PCR reads into MiXCR, producing one record per CDR3 protein. The table has 200,000 to 300,000 distinct CDR3 sequences, just over 90% seen once. Sequencing was done on a sample of CD4+ T cells from PBMCs. The origin of the receptors is a human donor with multiple sclerosis.

The chain uses TRBV3-1 and TRBJ1-1; 7 nucleotides align to TRBD1. CDR3 length equals 15 residues. Germline CDR1 LGHDT, CDR2 YNNKEL (reference sequence). V shed 2 bases and J 5 bases; nucleotides not matched to a gene: 8. The CDR3 bases are TGTGCCAGCAGCCAACCGACAGGGCCTGGTACTGAAGCTTTCTTT. This gives the protein CASSQPTGPGTEAFF.

The chain employs TRBV6-1 and TRBJ2-3, with 12 bases fitting TRBD2. Germline CDR1 MNHNS, CDR2 SASEGT. Trimming cost V 6 bases and J 4 bases; bases outside gene matches: 5. This CDR3 spans 15 amino acids. CDR3: CASRLTSGSSDTQYF. CDR3 nucleotides: TGTGCCAGCAGATTGACTAGCGGGAGCTCAGATACGCAGTATTTT.

V gene TRBV19 combines with J gene TRBJ1-5; no reliable D call. V lost 6 bases, J lost 8 bases, and 14 bases lay in between. This CDR3 is built from 13 residues. The germline CDR1 and CDR2 sequences are LNHDA and SQIVND (reference sequence). This CDR3 is CASSRQPWEPQHF. The CDR3 nucleotides are TGTGCCAGTAGCAGGCAGCCGTGGGAGCCCCAGCATTTT.

This clonotype was seen only once. The chain has TRBV6-6 and TRBJ2-2; unclear D gene. CDR1 MNHNY and CDR2 SVGAGI come from the germline V gene (reference sequence). Trimming stripped 3 bases from V and 3 bases from J, with 11 bases between. This CDR3 contains 15 residues. CDR3 sequence (DNA): TGTGCCAGCAGTTATACGGGCGGCGACACCGGGGAGCTGTTTTTT. This gives the protein CASSYTGGDTGELFF.

The chain joins TRBV6-5 to TRBJ1-2; D is perhaps TRBD1 (5 bases). Trimming cost V 5 bases and J 2 bases, with 15 bases left between them. Germline V gene sequence: CDR1 MNHEY, CDR2 SVGAGI. This CDR3 region has 15 residues. The DNA of the CDR3 is TGTGCCAGCAGTCCCGGCCGAGCAGGGAACTATGGCTACACCTTC. Its translation: CASSPGRAGNYGYTF.

This chain connects TRBV2 to TRBJ1-5, with 8 bases lining up with TRBD1. The CDR3 has 14 residues. Germline V gives CDR1 SNHLY, CDR2 FYNNEI. The V segment lost 6 bases and the J segment 4 bases; nucleotides outside the gene matches: 5. CDR3 bases: TGTGCCAGCAGGGGGACAGGCCCGAATCAGCCCCAGCATTTT. Amino acid sequence: CASRGTGPNQPQHF.

Here the CDR3 reads CASSHPVAEAFF. CDR3 bases: TGTGCCAGCAGCCACCCAGTGGCTGAAGCTTTCTTT. V usage is TRBV7-2 and J usage is TRBJ1-1; no reliable D call. The CDR3 has 12 amino acids. Trimming removed 5 bases at V and 6 bases at J, with 10 bases between. Germline V gene data show CDR1 as SGHTA and CDR2 as FQGNSA.

This clonotype was seen a single time. This chain links TRBV27 with TRBJ2-2, with D unclear. The CDR3 is made up of 17 amino acids. In germline, CDR1 is MNHEY, CDR2 SMNVEV (reference sequence). Trimming removed 5 bases at V and 1 base at J, with 17 bases between. The CDR3, as DNA: TGTGCCAGCAGTACCCGACTCTCCGACGGGAACACCGGGGAGCTGTTTTTT. It specifies CASSTRLSDGNTGELFF.

The CDR3 protein is CASRRDAGRSPLHF. The CDR3 DNA is TGTGCCAGCAGGAGGGACGCGGGACGCTCACCCCTCCACTTT. This chain links TRBV6-5 with TRBJ1-6, with TRBD1 as a possible D gene (5 bases). Germline V CDR1 and CDR2: MNHEY, SVGAGI. The CDR3 loop spans 14 amino acids. Trimming shortened V by 6 bases and J by 10 bases, and 16 bases separated the two germline ends.

The rearrangement links TRBV2 to TRBJ1-1; D unresolved. Trimming cost V 5 bases and J 4 bases, with 17 bases left between them. This CDR3 spans 15 amino acids. CDR1 and CDR2 from the germline V gene are SNHLY and FYNNEI. The CDR3 here is CASSLIRAAGTEAFF. The DNA for the CDR3 is TGTGCCAGCAGTCTGATCCGGGCGGCGGGCACTGAAGCTTTCTTT.

The gene calls are TRBV6-5 and TRBJ1-6; D perhaps matches TRBD1 (5 bases). The V end lost 8 bases, the J end lost 7 bases, and 18 bases lay between the germline ends. Looked up from germline, CDR1 is MNHEY and CDR2 is SVGAGI. There are 15 residues in the CDR3. The CDR3 DNA is TGTGCCAGCTCCGTTGCAGGGAGGGGCAATTCACCCCTCCACTTT. This encodes CASSVAGRGNSPLHF.

The V gene is TRBV25-1, the J gene TRBJ1-2; D unclear. There are 14 residues in the CDR3. V was pared by 4 bases and J by 4 bases, with 13 bases between. Germline V CDR1 and CDR2: MGHDK, SYGVNS. The CDR3 nucleotides are TGTGCCAGCAGTGGAGGGCCTCCGGGCTATGGCTACACCTTC. This encodes CASSGGPPGYGYTF.

The chain is built from TRBV19 and TRBJ2-1; tentatively, D is TRBD1 or TRBD2 (6 bases each). Trimming shortened V by 4 bases and J by 6 bases, and 19 bases separated the two germline ends. This CDR3 contains 16 residues. The germline CDR1 and CDR2 sequences are LNHDA and SQIVND (reference sequence). DNA of the CDR3: TGTGCCAGTAGTAGGTCAGCCAGGGGAGGAAGCAATGAGCAGTTCTTC. As protein: CASSRSARGGSNEQFF.

V and J are TRBV24-1 and TRBJ1-1, with no clear D. Per germline, CDR1 KGHDR and CDR2 SFDVKD. V lost 3 bases to trimming and J lost 11 bases, with 21 bases between them. This CDR3 region has 15 residues. CDR3 sequence reads: CATSDGDPRRSRAFF. CDR3 bases: TGTGCCACCAGTGATGGAGACCCCCGTCGATCCCGCGCTTTCTTT.

V gene TRBV5-4 combines with J gene TRBJ2-3, with 11 bases fitting TRBD1. CDR1 is SGHNT, CDR2 YYREEE, per germline (reference sequence). The CDR3 covers 15 residues. The ends lost 4 bases at V and 6 bases at J; junction bases unmatched: 7. CDR3 sequence (DNA): TGTGCCAGCAGCGCCGGACAGGGGGCGTCGGATACGCAGTATTTT. Translated, it gives CASSAGQGASDTQYF.

The V gene is TRBV4-2, the J gene TRBJ1-3; D uncertain. The CDR3 sequence is 15 residues long. Germline loops: CDR1 LGHNA, CDR2 YNFKEQ. V gave up 4 bases and J gave up 1 base, with 11 bases separating them. Written as DNA, the CDR3 is TGTGCCAGCAGCCCAGAAGGGTTTTCTGGAAACACCATATATTTT. Its protein is CASSPEGFSGNTIYF.

V usage is TRBV3-1 and J usage is TRBJ1-2; possibly TRBD1 for D (5 bases). V shed 0 bases and J shed 6 bases, with 11 bases lying between them. The CDR3 spans 14 residues. Looked up from germline, CDR1 is LGHDT and CDR2 is YNNKEL (reference sequence). CDR3 residues: CASSQDPGVDGYTF. CDR3 in DNA: TGTGCCAGCAGCCAAGATCCGGGGGTGGATGGCTACACCTTC.

The chain couples TRBV3-1 to TRBJ2-2, with D uncertain. Deletions cut 3 bases from V and 6 bases from J, with 11 bases between. Germline lookup yields CDR1 LGHDT and CDR2 YNNKEL (reference sequence). The CDR3 runs 14 residues. The CDR3 reads CASSQFSSAGELFF. In nucleotides, the CDR3 is TGTGCCAGCAGCCAGTTCAGTTCGGCCGGGGAGCTGTTTTTT. Together with reference TRBV3-1 and TRBJ2-2, the CDR3 gives the full variable domain: DTAVSQTPKYLVTQMGNDKSIKCEQNLGHDTMYWYKQDSKKFLKIMFSYNNKELIINETVPNRFSPKSPDKAHLNLHINSLELGDSAVYFCASSQFSSAGELFFGEGSRLTVL.

The gene calls are TRBV25-1 and TRBJ2-7, with 8 bases lining up with TRBD1. Germline-derived CDR1 and CDR2 are MGHDK and SYGVNS. J lost 0 bases, V lost 3 bases, and 7 bases had no gene match. The CDR3 length is 16 residues. This CDR3 is CASSEGRQGSSYEQYV. As DNA, the CDR3 is TGTGCCAGCAGTGAGGGAAGACAGGGGAGCTCCTACGAGCAGTACGTC.

The chain has TRBV29-1 and TRBJ1-2; 7 bases match TRBD1. Trimming took 5 bases from V and 6 from J; bases not matched to a gene: 3. This CDR3 spans 11 amino acids. Germline CDR1 reads SQVTM; CDR2 reads ANQGSEA. In DNA, the CDR3 is TGCAGCGTTCGCACAGGGGATGGCTACACCTTC. Its protein product is CSVRTGDGYTF.

The chain employs TRBV19 and TRBJ1-1; TRBD1 might be the D (6 bases). Germline assignment: CDR1 LNHDA and CDR2 SQIVND (reference sequence). Trimming removed 5 bases at V and 3 bases at J, with 19 bases between. This CDR3 has 16 amino acids. In DNA, the CDR3 is TGTGCCAGTAGTCCAGGGGACCGAGGGACGGACACTGAAGCTTTCTTT. Amino acids: CASSPGDRGTDTEAFF. The variable domain in full, completed from reference TRBV19 and TRBJ1-1, reads DGGITQSPKYLFRKEGQNVTLSCEQNLNHDAMYWYRQDPGQGLRLIYYSQIVNDFQKGDIAEGYSVSREKKESFPLTVTSAQKNPTAFYLCASSPGDRGTDTEAFFGQGTRLTVV.

This clonotype was seen once. The rearrangement links TRBV29-1 to TRBJ2-7, with D tentatively TRBD2 (7 bases). Trimming stripped 6 bases from V and 0 bases from J, with 9 bases between. Germline V gene sequence: CDR1 SQVTM, CDR2 ANQGSEA. The CDR3 spans 12 residues. The CDR3 sequence: CSVRGPSYEQYF. DNA for the CDR3: TGCAGCGTGCGGGGGCCCTCCTACGAGCAGTACTTC.

J is TRBJ2-5 and V is TRBV5-4, with a possible D match to TRBD2 (6 bases). Germline loops: CDR1 SGHNT, CDR2 YYREEE (reference sequence). V lost 0 bases, J lost 2 bases, and 11 bases lay in between. CDR3 length equals 15 residues. CDR3 nucleotide sequence: TGTGCCAGCAGCTTGGGACTAGGGGATCAAGAGACCCAGTACTTC. Protein sequence: CASSLGLGDQETQYF.

This chain links TRBV29-1 with TRBJ1-1; TRBD1 agrees at 7 bases. The CDR3 sequence is 13 residues long. Germline loops: CDR1 SQVTM, CDR2 ANQGSEA. J gave up 1 base and V 7 bases, and 6 bases lay outside the gene matches. The CDR3 DNA sequence: TGCAGCGCACGACAGGGAGGGAACACTGAAGCTTTCTTT. Translation: CSARQGGNTEAFF.

This chain uses TRBV3-1 with TRBJ2-1, with 12 bases aligning to TRBD2. The CDR3 loop spans 15 amino acids. Germline trimming cut 0 bases from V and 13 bases from J; bases unmatched to any gene: 7. Germline lookup yields CDR1 LGHDT and CDR2 YNNKEL (reference sequence). CDR3 loop: CASSQELAGGPRQFF. The CDR3 nucleotides read TGTGCCAGCAGCCAAGAGCTAGCGGGGGGGCCCCGTCAGTTCTTC.

The chain links TRBV29-1 to TRBJ1-1; no definite D call. The V gene lost 0 bases and the J gene lost 6 bases, with 8 bases spanning the gap. This CDR3 is built from 12 residues. Germline assignment: CDR1 SQVTM and CDR2 ANQGSEA. The DNA for the CDR3 is TGCAGCGTTGAAGACGGCAAGTCTGAAGCTTTCTTT. Translating it yields CSVEDGKSEAFF.

This clonotype was detected only a few times. The chain links TRBV12-3 or TRBV12-4 to TRBJ1-1; D is ambiguous. The CDR3 is made up of 12 amino acids. Trimming left V 3 bases short and J 1 base short, with 3 bases between. This CDR3 is CASSFGNTEAFF. CDR3 in DNA: TGTGCCAGCAGTTTTGGGAACACTGAAGCTTTCTTT.

DNA of the CDR3: TGCAGCTCACGCAGGTCCTTACTTAACTATGGCTACACCTTC. Its protein product is CSSRRSLLNYGYTF. The chain combines TRBV29-1 with TRBJ1-2, with unresolved D. From germline, CDR1 is SQVTM and CDR2 ANQGSEA. CDR3 length: 14 residues. Trimming left V 8 bases short and J 1 base short, with 17 bases between.

As DNA, the CDR3 is TGTGCCAGCAGTGAAATGGGACTAGTCACAGATACGCAGTATTTT. Residues: CASSEMGLVTDTQYF. The chain combines TRBV6-4 with TRBJ2-3; 8 nucleotides line up with TRBD2. The germline V gene has CDR1 MRHNA and CDR2 SNTAGT. Trimming took 3 bases from V and 2 from J; bases not matched to a gene: 4. The CDR3 is made up of 15 amino acids.

V is TRBV29-1 and J is TRBJ2-1; the D gene is possibly TRBD1 (6 bases). The CDR3 contains 13 residues. From germline, CDR1 is SQVTM and CDR2 ANQGSEA. Trimming removed 7 bases at V and 6 bases at J, with 16 bases between. This chain's CDR3 is CSAKRGTGNEQFF. The CDR3 region has the DNA TGCAGCGCTAAAAGGGGGACCGGCAATGAGCAGTTCTTC.